A selection of T cell receptor beta chains follows, all from one sample in a study of radiotherapy plus CTLA-4 blockade in lung cancer. Assay used: immunoSEQ multiplex PCR; TCRdb lists only in-frame clones, some missing. The sample holds around 90,000 clones, about 80% seen once. The source material was peripheral blood, sampled from a patient treated with radiotherapy plus ipilimumab. The source is a human donor with non-small cell lung cancer who had stable disease on radiotherapy plus ipilimumab. CDR3s include the opening cysteine and the closing phenylalanine or tryptophan. The D gene is left open where the match is weak. Size is omitted from some rows. Given values are once, few, many or a class for expanded clones.

CDR3nt	CDR3aa	d_gene	v_gene	j_gene	abundance
TGTGCCAGCGGCCCTTCGGGGGTAGGGGCCAACGTCCTGACTTTC	CASGPSGVGANVLTF	-	TRBV5-4	TRBJ2-6	-
TGTGCCAGCAGTTTGGGGGGAGGGTGGACCCAGTACTTC	CASSLGGGWTQYF	TRBD2	TRBV27	TRBJ2-5	-
TGTGCCAGTAGTATCGCTTTGGCAGGGGAGGGAAGCAATCAGCCCCAGCATTTT	CASSIALAGEGSNQPQHF	-	TRBV19	TRBJ1-5	once
TGCGCCAGCAGCTTGGTACAGGGAAACACCGGGGAGCTGTTTTTT	CASSLVQGNTGELFF	-	TRBV5-1	TRBJ2-2	-
TGTGCCAGCAGCAACGAGGCGGGGTACGGCTACACCTTC	CASSNEAGYGYTF	-	TRBV21-1	TRBJ1-2	-
TGTGCCAGCAGCCAAGAGGGCGGGGAGGAGACCCAGTACTTC	CASSQEGGEETQYF	-	TRBV4-2	TRBJ2-5	-
TGTGCTAGTGGTTTGGTACTGAGGGGGAATCAGCCCCAGCATTTT	CASGLVLRGNQPQHF	-	TRBV12-5	TRBJ1-5	-
TGTGCCAGCAGATCCCCCGGCAGGAGCTCCTATAATTCACCCCTCCACTTT	CASRSPGRSSYNSPLHF	-	TRBV11-2	TRBJ1-6	-
TGTGCCAGCAGCCACGCGGAGTCATACAATGAGCAGTTCTTC	CASSHAESYNEQFF	-	TRBV14	TRBJ2-1	once
TGCGCCAGCAGCTTGGCCATTACGAAGCTGGAAGGCTACACCTTC	CASSLAITKLEGYTF	-	TRBV5-1	TRBJ1-2	-
TGTGCCAGCAGTGAAGCGGTGTACGGGTTCGAGCAGTACTTC	CASSEAVYGFEQYF	-	TRBV6-1	TRBJ2-7	-
TGTGCCAGCAGCGCCAACAGGGGATCCACAGATACGCAGTATTTT	CASSANRGSTDTQYF	TRBD1	TRBV7-6	TRBJ2-3	-
TGTGCCAGCAGCCTCCGAGATCTGGACGTCAATGAGCAGTTCTTC	CASSLRDLDVNEQFF	-	TRBV7-9	TRBJ2-1	-
TGTGCCAGCAGCTTCCCTAGCGGGAGGGGGAATGAGCAGTTCTTC	CASSFPSGRGNEQFF	TRBD2	TRBV11-1	TRBJ2-1	-
TGTGCCAGCAGTGAAGCCCATTTGCGGGTGAACACTGAAGCTTTCTTT	CASSEAHLRVNTEAFF	-	TRBV6-1	TRBJ1-1	-
TGTGCCAGCTCGACGGGGAGCGATAATTCACCCCTCCACTTT	CASSTGSDNSPLHF	-	TRBV6-5	TRBJ1-6	-
TGTGCCAGTAGTGGGGGGTTTGGTGAGCAGTTCTTC	CASSGGFGEQFF	-	TRBV19	TRBJ2-1	-
TGTGCCAGCAGTTCGGACAGGAACACTGAAGCTTTCTTT	CASSSDRNTEAFF	-	TRBV28	TRBJ1-1	-
TGCGCCAGCAGCTTGGAAATGGGCTACGAGCAGTACTTC	CASSLEMGYEQYF	-	TRBV5-1	TRBJ2-7	-
TGTGCCAGCAGACGACAGGGGGTGGACACCGGGGAGCTGTTTTTT	CASRRQGVDTGELFF	TRBD1	TRBV28	TRBJ2-2	-
TGTGCCAGCAGTTTTACCGGCTACGAGCAGTACTTC	CASSFTGYEQYF	-	TRBV28	TRBJ2-7	-
TGTGCCAGCACCGGGACTAGGAGCGGCAATGAGCAGTTCTTC	CASTGTRSGNEQFF	TRBD2	TRBV27	TRBJ2-1	-
TGCGCCAGCAGCCTGGGGGGGCTTGGAAACACCATATATTTT	CASSLGGLGNTIYF	-	TRBV4-1	TRBJ1-3	-
TGTGCCAGCAGTTTTAGTTTTGGTTCATCGGGGCAGACAGGGCCTCGGAACACTGAAGCTTTCTTT	CASSFSFGSSGQTGPRNTEAFF	TRBD1	TRBV28	TRBJ1-1	-
TGTGCCAGCAGCCTAGGGATGGGTGAGGGGCCCACCGGGGAGCTGTTTTTT	CASSLGMGEGPTGELFF	-	TRBV7-3	TRBJ2-2	-
TGTGCCAGCAGTCCCGGACCAGGGGGCGAGCAGTACTTC	CASSPGPGGEQYF	TRBD1	TRBV6-1	TRBJ2-7	-